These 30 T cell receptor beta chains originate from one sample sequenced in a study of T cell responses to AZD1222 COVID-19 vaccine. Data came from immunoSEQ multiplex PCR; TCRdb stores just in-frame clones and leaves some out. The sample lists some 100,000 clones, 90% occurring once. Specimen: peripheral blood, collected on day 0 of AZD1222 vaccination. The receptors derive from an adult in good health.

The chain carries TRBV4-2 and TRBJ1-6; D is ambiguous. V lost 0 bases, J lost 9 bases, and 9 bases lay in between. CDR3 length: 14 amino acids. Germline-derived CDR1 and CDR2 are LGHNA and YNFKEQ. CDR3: CASSQDRPASPLHF. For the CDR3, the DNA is TGTGCCAGCAGCCAAGATCGTCCGGCTTCACCCCTCCACTTT.

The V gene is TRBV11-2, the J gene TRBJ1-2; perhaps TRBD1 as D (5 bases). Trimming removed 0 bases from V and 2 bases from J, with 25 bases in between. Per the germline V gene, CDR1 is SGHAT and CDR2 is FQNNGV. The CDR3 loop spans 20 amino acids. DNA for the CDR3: TGTGCCAGCAGCTTAGAGAGGAGCAGGGCGCTTTCTCATTACAACTATGGCTACACCTTC. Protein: CASSLERSRALSHYNYGYTF.

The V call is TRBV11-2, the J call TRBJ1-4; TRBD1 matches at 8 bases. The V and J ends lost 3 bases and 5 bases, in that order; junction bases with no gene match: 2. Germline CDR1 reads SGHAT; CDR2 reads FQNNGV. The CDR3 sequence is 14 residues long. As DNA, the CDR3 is TGTGCCAGCAGCTTGGACAGGGCGAATGAAAAACTGTTTTTT. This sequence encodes CASSLDRANEKLFF.

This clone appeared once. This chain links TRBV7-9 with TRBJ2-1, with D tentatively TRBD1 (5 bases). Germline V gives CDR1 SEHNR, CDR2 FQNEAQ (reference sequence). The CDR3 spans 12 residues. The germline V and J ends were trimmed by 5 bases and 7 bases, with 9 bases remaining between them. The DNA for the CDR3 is TGTGCCAGCAGCCCTCAGGGAAATGAGCAGTTCTTC. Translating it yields CASSPQGNEQFF.

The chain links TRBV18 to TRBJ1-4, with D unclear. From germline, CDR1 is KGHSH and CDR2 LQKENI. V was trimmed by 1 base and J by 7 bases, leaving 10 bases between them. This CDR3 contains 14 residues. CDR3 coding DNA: TGTGCCAGCTCACCACTTGAAAGTGTTGAAAAACTGTTTTTT. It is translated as CASSPLESVEKLFF.

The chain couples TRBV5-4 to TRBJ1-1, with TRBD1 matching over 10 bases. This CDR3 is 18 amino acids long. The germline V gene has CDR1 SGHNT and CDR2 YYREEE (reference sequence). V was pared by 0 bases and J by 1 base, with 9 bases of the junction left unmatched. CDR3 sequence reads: CASSLVGQGFGWNTEAFF. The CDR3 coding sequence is TGTGCCAGCAGCTTGGTGGGACAGGGGTTCGGTTGGAACACTGAAGCTTTCTTT.

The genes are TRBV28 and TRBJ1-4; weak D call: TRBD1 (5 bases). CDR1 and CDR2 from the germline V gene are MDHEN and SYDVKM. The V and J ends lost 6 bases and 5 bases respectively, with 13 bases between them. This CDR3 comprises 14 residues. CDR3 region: CASSVLGGNEKLFF. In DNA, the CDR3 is TGTGCCAGCAGCGTGCTCGGGGGGAATGAAAAACTGTTTTTT.

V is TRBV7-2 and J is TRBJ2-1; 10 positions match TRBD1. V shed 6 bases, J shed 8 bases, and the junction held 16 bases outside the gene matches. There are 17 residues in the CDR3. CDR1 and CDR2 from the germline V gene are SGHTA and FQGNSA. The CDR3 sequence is CASSFRVPGQGRDEQFF. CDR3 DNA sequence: TGTGCCAGCAGTTTTAGGGTCCCGGGACAGGGGCGCGATGAGCAGTTCTTC.

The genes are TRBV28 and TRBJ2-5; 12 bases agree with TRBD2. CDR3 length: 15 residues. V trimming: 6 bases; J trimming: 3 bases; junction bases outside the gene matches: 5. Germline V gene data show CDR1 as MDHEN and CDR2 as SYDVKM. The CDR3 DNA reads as TGTGCCAGCAGACCAGGACTAGCGGGAAAAGAGACCCAGTACTTC. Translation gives CASRPGLAGKETQYF.

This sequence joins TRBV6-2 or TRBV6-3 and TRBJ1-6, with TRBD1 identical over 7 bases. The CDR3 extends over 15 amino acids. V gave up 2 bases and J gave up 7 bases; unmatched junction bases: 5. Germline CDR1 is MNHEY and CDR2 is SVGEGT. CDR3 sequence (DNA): TGTGCCAGCAGTTACGGAGGGGGCCTGAATTCACCCCTCCACTTT. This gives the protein CASSYGGGLNSPLHF.

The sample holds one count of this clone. The CDR3 region is CASSIGQRSYGYTF. The CDR3 nucleotides are TGTGCCAGCAGCATAGGACAGCGGAGCTATGGCTACACCTTC. The chain carries TRBV5-6 and TRBJ1-2; possible D gene TRBD1, 6 bases. The germline V and J ends were trimmed by 4 bases and 4 bases, with 14 bases remaining between them. CDR3 length: 14 amino acids. Germline V lookup: CDR1 SGHDT, CDR2 YYEEEE.

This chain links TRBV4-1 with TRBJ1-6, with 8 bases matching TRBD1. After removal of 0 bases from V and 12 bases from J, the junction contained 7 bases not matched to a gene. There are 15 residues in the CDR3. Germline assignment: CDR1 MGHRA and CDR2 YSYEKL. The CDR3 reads CASSQEGTGGGPLHF. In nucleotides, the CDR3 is TGCGCCAGCAGCCAAGAGGGGACAGGAGGTGGACCCCTCCACTTT.

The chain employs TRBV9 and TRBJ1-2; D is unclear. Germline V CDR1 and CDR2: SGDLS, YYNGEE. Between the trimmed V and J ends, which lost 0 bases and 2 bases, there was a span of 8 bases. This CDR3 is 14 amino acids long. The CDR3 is CASSVGAPNYGYTF. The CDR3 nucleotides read TGTGCCAGCAGCGTAGGCGCTCCCAACTATGGCTACACCTTC.

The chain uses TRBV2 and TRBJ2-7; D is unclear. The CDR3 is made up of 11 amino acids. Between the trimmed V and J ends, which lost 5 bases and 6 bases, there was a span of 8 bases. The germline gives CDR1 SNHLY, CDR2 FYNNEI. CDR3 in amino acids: CASSLSSEQYF. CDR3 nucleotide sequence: TGTGCCAGCAGTCTATCGTCCGAGCAGTACTTC.

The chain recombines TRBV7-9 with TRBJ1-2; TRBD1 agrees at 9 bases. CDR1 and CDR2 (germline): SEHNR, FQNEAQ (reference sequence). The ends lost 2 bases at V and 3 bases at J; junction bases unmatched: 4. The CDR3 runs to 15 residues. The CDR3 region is CASSLRDRVDYGYTF. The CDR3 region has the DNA TGTGCCAGCAGCTTACGGGACAGGGTTGACTATGGCTACACCTTC.

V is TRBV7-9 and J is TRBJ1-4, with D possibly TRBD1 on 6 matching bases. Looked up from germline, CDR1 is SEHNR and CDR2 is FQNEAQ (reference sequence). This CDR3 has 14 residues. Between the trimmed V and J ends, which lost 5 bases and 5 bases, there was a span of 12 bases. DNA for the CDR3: TGTGCCAGCAGCGCCGGACAGACGAATGAAAAACTGTTTTTT. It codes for CASSAGQTNEKLFF.

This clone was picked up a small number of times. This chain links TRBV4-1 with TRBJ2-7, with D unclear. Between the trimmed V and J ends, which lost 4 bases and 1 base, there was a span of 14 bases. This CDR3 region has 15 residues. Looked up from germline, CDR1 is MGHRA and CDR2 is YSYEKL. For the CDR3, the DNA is TGCGCCAGCAGCCCTGGATTATTGGGGTCCTACGAGCAGTACTTC. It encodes CASSPGLLGSYEQYF.

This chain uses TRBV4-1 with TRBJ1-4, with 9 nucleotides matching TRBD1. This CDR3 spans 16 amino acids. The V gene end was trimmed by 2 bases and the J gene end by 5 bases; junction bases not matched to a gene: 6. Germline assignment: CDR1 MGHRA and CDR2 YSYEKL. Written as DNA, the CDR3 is TGCGCCAGCAGCCAATCCTCGGACAGGGGAAATGAAAAACTGTTTTTT. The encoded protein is CASSQSSDRGNEKLFF.

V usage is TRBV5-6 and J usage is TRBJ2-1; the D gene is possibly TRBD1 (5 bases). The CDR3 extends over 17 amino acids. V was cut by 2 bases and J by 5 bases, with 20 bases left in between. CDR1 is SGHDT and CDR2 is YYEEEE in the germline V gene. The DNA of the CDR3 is TGTGCCAGCAGCTTAGCTGGGGCTGAGTTTTTCGACAATGAGCAGTTCTTC. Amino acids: CASSLAGAEFFDNEQFF. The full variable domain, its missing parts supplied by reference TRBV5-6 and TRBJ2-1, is DAGVTQSPTHLIKTRGQQVTLRCSPKSGHDTVSWYQQALGQGPQFIFQYYEEEERQRGNFPDRFSGHQFPNYSSELNVNALLLGDSALYLCASSLAGAEFFDNEQFFGPGTRLTVL.

The CDR3 protein is CASSSNRRDTQYF. DNA for the CDR3: TGTGCCAGCAGCAGTAACAGGCGAGATACGCAGTATTTT. The gene calls are TRBV7-2 and TRBJ2-3; maybe TRBD1 (5 bases). This CDR3 has 13 residues. Trimming cost V 5 bases and J 5 bases, with 11 bases left between them. Germline-derived CDR1 and CDR2 are SGHTA and FQGNSA.

CDR3 coding DNA: TGCGCCAGCAGCTTGGTGCTGGGTGTCGGGGAGCTGTTTTTT. Protein sequence: CASSLVLGVGELFF. This chain uses TRBV5-1 with TRBJ2-2, with unresolved D. The CDR3 is 14 amino acids. Trimming removed 0 bases at V and 7 bases at J, with 10 bases between. Per germline, CDR1 SGHRS and CDR2 YFSETQ. The variable domain in full, with the rest retrieved from reference TRBV5-1 and TRBJ2-2, is KAGVTQTPRYLIKTRGQQVTLSCSPISGHRSVSWYQQTPGQGLQFLFEYFSETQRNKGNFPGRFSGRQFSNSRSEMNVSTLELGDSALYLCASSLVLGVGELFFGEGSRLTVL.

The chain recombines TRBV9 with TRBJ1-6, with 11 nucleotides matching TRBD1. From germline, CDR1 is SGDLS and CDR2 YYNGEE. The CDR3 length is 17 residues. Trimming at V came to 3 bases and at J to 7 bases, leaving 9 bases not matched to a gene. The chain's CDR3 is CASSGTGGAAWNSPLHF. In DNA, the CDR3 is TGTGCCAGCAGCGGGACAGGGGGCGCTGCTTGGAATTCACCCCTCCACTTT.

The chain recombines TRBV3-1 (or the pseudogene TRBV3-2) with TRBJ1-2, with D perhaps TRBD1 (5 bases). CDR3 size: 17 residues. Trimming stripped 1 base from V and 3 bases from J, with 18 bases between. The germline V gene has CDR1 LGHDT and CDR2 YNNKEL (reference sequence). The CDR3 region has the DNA TGTGCCAGCAGCCAAGGCCCCAGGGTATCCCCCCACTATGGCTACACCTTC. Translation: CASSQGPRVSPHYGYTF.

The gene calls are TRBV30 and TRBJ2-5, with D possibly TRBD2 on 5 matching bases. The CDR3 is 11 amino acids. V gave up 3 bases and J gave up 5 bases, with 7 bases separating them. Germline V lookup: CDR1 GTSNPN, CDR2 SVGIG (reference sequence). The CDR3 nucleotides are TGTGCCTGGAGCCCGGGGGAGACCCAGTACTTC. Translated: CAWSPGETQYF.

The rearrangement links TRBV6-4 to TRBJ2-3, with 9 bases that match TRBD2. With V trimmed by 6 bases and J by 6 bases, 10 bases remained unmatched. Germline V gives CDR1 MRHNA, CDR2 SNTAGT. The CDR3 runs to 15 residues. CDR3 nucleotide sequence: TGTGCCAGCAGCCAAGGAGGTAGCGGGGGTGATACGCAGTATTTT. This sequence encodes CASSQGGSGGDTQYF.

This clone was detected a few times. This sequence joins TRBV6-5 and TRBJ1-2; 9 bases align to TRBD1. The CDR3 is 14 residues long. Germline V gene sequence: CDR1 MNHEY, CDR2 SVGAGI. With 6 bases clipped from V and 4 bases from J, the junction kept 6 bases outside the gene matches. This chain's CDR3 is CASRGQGYVYGYTF. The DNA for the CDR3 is TGTGCCAGCAGGGGACAGGGCTACGTCTATGGCTACACCTTC.

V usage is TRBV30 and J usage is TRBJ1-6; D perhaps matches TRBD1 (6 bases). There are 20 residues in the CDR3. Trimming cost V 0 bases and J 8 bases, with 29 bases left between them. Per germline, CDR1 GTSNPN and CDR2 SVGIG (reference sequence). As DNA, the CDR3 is TGTGCCTGGAGTGTACCATGGGAGTTGGGGTCATTGTACAGGGATTCACCCCTCCACTTT. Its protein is CAWSVPWELGSLYRDSPLHF.

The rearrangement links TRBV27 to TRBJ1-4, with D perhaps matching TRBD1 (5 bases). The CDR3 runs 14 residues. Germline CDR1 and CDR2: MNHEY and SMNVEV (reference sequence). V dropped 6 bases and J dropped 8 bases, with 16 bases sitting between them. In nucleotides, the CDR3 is TGTGCCAGCAGCCCGGAGTGGGGACGGGAAAAACTGTTTTTT. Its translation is CASSPEWGREKLFF. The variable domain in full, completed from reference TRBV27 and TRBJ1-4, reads EAQVTQNPRYLITVTGKKLTVTCSQNMNHEYMSWYRQDPGLGLRQIYYSMNVEVTDKGDVPEGYKVSRKEKRNFPLILESPSPNQTSLYFCASSPEWGREKLFFGSGTQLSVL.

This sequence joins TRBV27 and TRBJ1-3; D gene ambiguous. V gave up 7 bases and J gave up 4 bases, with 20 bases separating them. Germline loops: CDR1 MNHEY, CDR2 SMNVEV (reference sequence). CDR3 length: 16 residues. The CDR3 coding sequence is TGTGCCAGCATCCCCCTACCACAAGCGAGAGGAAACACCATATATTTT. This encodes CASIPLPQARGNTIYF.

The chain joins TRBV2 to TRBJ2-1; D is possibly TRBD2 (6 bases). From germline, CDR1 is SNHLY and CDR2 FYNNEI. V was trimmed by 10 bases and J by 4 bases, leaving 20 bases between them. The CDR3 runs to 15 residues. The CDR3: CATLARRTGYNEQFF. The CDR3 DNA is TGTGCCACCCTAGCGCGACGGACGGGGTACAATGAGCAGTTCTTC.